The 17 T cell receptor beta chains presented below share a single source sample, sequenced in a study of shared clonotypes between healthy human individuals. Using immunoSEQ multiplex PCR, the repertoire was profiled, and TCRdb retains in-frame clones only, with some absent. The repertoire holds around 940,000 clones, over 60% seen once, with about 1.5% in the top ten. The source material was memory CD4+ T cells sorted from blood. Subset here: CD45RA-negative fraction. These receptors originate from a man younger than 35 in good health.

The chain uses TRBV10-3 and TRBJ2-1, with 11 bases lining up with TRBD2. V lost 3 bases and J lost 6; bases outside the gene matches: 4. Germline CDR1 and CDR2: ENHRY and SYGVKD. The CDR3 loop spans 15 amino acids. The CDR3 loop reads CAISDGTSGLNEQFF. The CDR3 nucleotides are TGTGCCATCAGTGACGGGACTAGCGGACTCAATGAGCAGTTCTTC.

Concerning this clone itself: This same CDR3 is encoded by further DNA sequences in the sample. The V call is TRBV2, the J call TRBJ2-5, with 8 bases matching TRBD1. The germline V gene has CDR1 SNHLY and CDR2 FYNNEI. The CDR3 sequence is 12 residues long. Trimming cost V 6 bases and J 5 bases; bases outside gene matches: 2. The CDR3 coding sequence is TGTGCCAGCAGCGGACAGGGCGAGACCCAGTACTTC. Protein sequence: CASSGQGETQYF.

This clone appeared a single time. The chain links TRBV6-1 to TRBJ2-5; 10 nucleotides agree with TRBD1. The germline gives CDR1 MNHNS, CDR2 SASEGT. V shed 7 bases, J shed 3 bases, and the junction held 5 bases outside the gene matches. This CDR3 region has 14 residues. CDR3 nucleotides: TGTGCCAGCACTACCGGGACAGGGGAAGAGACCCAGTACTTC. It codes for CASTTGTGEETQYF.

As to this clone: Other DNA sequences of this sample code for an identical CDR3. The genes are TRBV5-1 and TRBJ1-5; 8 bases are a match to TRBD1. V trimming: 4 bases; J trimming: 1 base; junction bases outside the gene matches: 4. Germline V gene sequence: CDR1 SGHRS, CDR2 YFSETQ. This CDR3 has 15 residues. CDR3 residues: CASSPGQASNQPQHF. The DNA of the CDR3 is TGCGCCAGCAGCCCGGGACAGGCGAGCAATCAGCCCCAGCATTTT.

The chain combines TRBV25-1 with TRBJ1-6, with D uncertain. Per the germline V gene, CDR1 is MGHDK and CDR2 is SYGVNS. Trimming removed 4 bases at V and 5 bases at J, with 6 bases between. This CDR3 region has 13 residues. CDR3 loop: CASSGGDNSPLHF. Here the CDR3 DNA reads TGTGCCAGCAGTGGGGGAGATAATTCACCCCTCCACTTT.

V and J are TRBV5-1 and TRBJ2-5; a weak D match, TRBD1 (5 bases). The V and J ends lost 0 bases and 7 bases respectively, with 19 bases between them. This CDR3 region has 16 residues. Germline values: CDR1 SGHRS, CDR2 YFSETQ. The DNA for the CDR3 is TGCGCCAGCAGCTTGGTTGGGGCCGTAGGAACAGGGACCCAGTACTTC. This gives the protein CASSLVGAVGTGTQYF.

The V and J genes are TRBV30 and TRBJ1-2; 7 nucleotides match TRBD1. After removal of 3 bases from V and 7 bases from J, the junction contained 8 bases not matched to a gene. The CDR3 sequence is 13 residues long. Per germline, CDR1 GTSNPN and CDR2 SVGIG (reference sequence). CDR3 coding DNA: TGTGCCTGGAGCGCTACAGGGGAGGGTGGCTACACCTTC. Its translation: CAWSATGEGGYTF.

This clone was seen a single time. The rearrangement links TRBV27 to TRBJ1-5; D is unclear. V was shortened by 6 bases and J by 4 bases, with 16 bases between the two germline ends. Per germline, CDR1 MNHEY and CDR2 SMNVEV (reference sequence). The CDR3 is 15 residues long. CDR3 residues: CASRTVGGANQPQHF. CDR3 in DNA: TGTGCCAGCAGGACCGTGGGAGGCGCGAATCAGCCCCAGCATTTT.

The rearrangement joins TRBV7-8 to TRBJ1-4; 9 nucleotides line up with TRBD1. In germline, CDR1 is SGHVS, CDR2 FQNEAQ. With 5 bases clipped from V and 7 bases from J, the junction kept 5 bases outside the gene matches. The CDR3 is made up of 14 amino acids. CDR3 in DNA: TGTGCCAGCAGCCAGGGACAGGGCCTTGAAAAACTGTTTTTT. Translation: CASSQGQGLEKLFF.

This chain connects TRBV6-1 to TRBJ1-5; no clear D gene. V was pared by 3 bases and J by 1 base, with 7 bases between. The CDR3 has 14 amino acids. CDR1 is MNHNS, CDR2 SASEGT, per germline. CDR3 sequence (DNA): TGTGCCAGCAGTGAGGGTCGCAGCAATCAGCCCCAGCATTTT. Translation: CASSEGRSNQPQHF.

The chain links TRBV15 to TRBJ1-1; tentative D call: TRBD1 (5 bases). The CDR3 is made up of 17 amino acids. The V end was cut by 1 base, the J end by 4 bases, with 19 bases between. Germline assignment: CDR1 LNHNV and CDR2 YYDKDF (reference sequence). The CDR3 protein is CATSRVGSRGGGTEAFF. The CDR3 bases are TGTGCCACCAGCAGAGTGGGGAGCCGGGGGGGAGGCACTGAAGCTTTCTTT.

The chain is built from TRBV28 and TRBJ2-1; 11 bases fit TRBD1. CDR3 size: 15 residues. CDR1 MDHEN and CDR2 SYDVKM come from the germline V gene. The ends lost 3 bases at V and 5 bases at J; junction bases unmatched: 3. This chain's CDR3 is CASSLPGQGDNEQFF. CDR3 DNA: TGTGCCAGCAGTTTGCCGGGACAGGGGGACAATGAGCAGTTCTTC.

As DNA, the CDR3 is TGTGCCAGCAGCCTCACTAGCGGGAGCTCCTACAATGAGCAGTTCTTC. Translated: CASSLTSGSSYNEQFF. The rearrangement uses TRBV11-3 and TRBJ2-1; 11 nucleotides match TRBD2. The length of the CDR3 is 16 residues. V lost 5 bases to trimming and J lost 0 bases; unmatched junction nucleotides: 3. Germline CDR1 reads SGHNT; CDR2 reads YENEEA.

Only a few counts were recorded for this clone. The chain recombines TRBV10-3 with TRBJ1-3; D possibly corresponds to TRBD1 (5 bases). Trimming left V 10 bases short and J 2 bases short, with 9 bases between. Germline V gene sequence: CDR1 ENHRY, CDR2 SYGVKD. This CDR3 is built from 12 residues. CDR3 nucleotide sequence: TGTGCCAGCAGGGACCCTGGAAACACCATATATTTT. Translating gives CASRDPGNTIYF.

The V and J genes are TRBV7-2 and TRBJ2-5; D is ambiguous. In germline, CDR1 is SGHTA, CDR2 FQGNSA. Trimming left V 7 bases short and J 5 bases short, with 14 bases between. The CDR3 sequence is 13 residues long. The CDR3 here is CASTPPVGETQYF. The CDR3 DNA reads as TGTGCCAGCACCCCGCCCGTCGGGGAGACCCAGTACTTC.

The chain uses TRBV27 and TRBJ2-2, with 11 nucleotides matching TRBD2. Germline V gene sequence: CDR1 MNHEY, CDR2 SMNVEV (reference sequence). The CDR3 totals 15 residues. V shed 6 bases and J 7 bases; nucleotides not matched to a gene: 7. The CDR3 protein is CASSIAGGPGGELFF. CDR3 DNA: TGTGCCAGCAGCATAGCGGGAGGGCCGGGCGGGGAGCTGTTTTTT.

The rearrangement joins TRBV14 to TRBJ2-2; possible D gene TRBD2, 5 bases. This CDR3 is built from 16 residues. V was shortened by 1 base and J by 3 bases, with 12 bases between the two germline ends. Germline lookup yields CDR1 SGHDN and CDR2 FVKESK. CDR3 sequence reads: CASSQVGGGYTGELFF. CDR3 coding DNA: TGTGCCAGCAGCCAAGTCGGAGGCGGGTACACCGGGGAGCTGTTTTTT.